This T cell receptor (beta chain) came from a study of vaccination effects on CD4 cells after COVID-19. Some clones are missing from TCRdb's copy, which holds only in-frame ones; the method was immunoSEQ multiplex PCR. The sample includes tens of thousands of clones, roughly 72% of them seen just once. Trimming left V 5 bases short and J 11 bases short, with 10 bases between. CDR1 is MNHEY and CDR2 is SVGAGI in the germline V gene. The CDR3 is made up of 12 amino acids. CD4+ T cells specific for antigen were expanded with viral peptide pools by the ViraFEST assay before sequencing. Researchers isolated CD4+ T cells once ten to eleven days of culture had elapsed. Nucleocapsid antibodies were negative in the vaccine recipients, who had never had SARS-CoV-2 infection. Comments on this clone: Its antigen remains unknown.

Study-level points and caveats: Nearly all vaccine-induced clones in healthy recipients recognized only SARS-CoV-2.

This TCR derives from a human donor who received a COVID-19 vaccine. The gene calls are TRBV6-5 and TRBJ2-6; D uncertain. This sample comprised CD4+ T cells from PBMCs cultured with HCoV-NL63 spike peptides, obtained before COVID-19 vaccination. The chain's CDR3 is CASSPSSDVLTF. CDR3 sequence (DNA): TGTGCCAGCAGTCCATCTTCGGACGTCCTGACTTTC.